This T cell receptor beta chain came from a study of T cell responses to AZD1222 COVID-19 vaccine. Clones were read by immunoSEQ multiplex PCR, and TCRdb kept only the in-frame ones, dropping some. The data contain around 200,000 clones, 88% of them singletons. The CDR3 covers 17 residues. Per the germline V gene, CDR1 is SEHNR and CDR2 is FQNEAQ (reference sequence). Trimming left V 2 bases short and J 3 bases short, with 19 bases between. This chain joins TRBV7-9 and TRBJ1-1, with D perhaps matching TRBD1 (5 bases). Sequencing was performed on peripheral blood, taken on day 0 of AZD1222 vaccination. The clonotype was recovered from an adult in good health. CDR3 coding DNA: TGTGCCAGCAGCTTACCTGAGGTGGCAGGGAGCGACACTGAAGCTTTCTTT. It yields the protein CASSLPEVAGSDTEAFF.